This entry describes one TCR beta chain. This clone was seen repeatedly, ten times or more. The specificity of this receptor is unknown. Per-nucleotide qualities are absent, and no much larger clonotype sits a single base away. This entry is derived from a study of memory CD4+ T cells and cytomegalovirus serostatus (dated 2019 in TCRdb). Regarding the study in general: The cohort included roughly 35 healthy adults from Belgium, of whom 9 were CMV seropositive and about 25 were CMV seronegative. CD4+ memory TCRbeta repertoires of a Belgian cohort with known cytomegalovirus serostatus were sequenced in order to replicate a published TCR-based CMV serostatus classifier. General study outcomes and caveats: The original-framework classifier achieved a median bootstrapped AUC of around 0.95 with a 95% CI of 0.76-1.00 on the Belgian cohort. Unlike the original study, which covered naive and memory CD4+ and CD8+ populations, the Belgian study sequenced only CD4+CD45RO+ memory cells. Of under 200 previously reported CMV-associated TCRbeta sequences, approximately 70 appeared in the CD4+ memory repertoires, each in one to five individuals. Results were interpreted as suggesting that the CMV-associated TCR signature is largely present in the CD4+ memory repertoire. For predicting CMV serostatus, the median bootstrapped AUC was 0.95 using the original framework and less than 0.93 using a US-trained random forest.

Genomic DNA was extracted from sorted cells with the Quick-DNA Microprep Kit. Amplification of TCRbeta DNA was done with the immunoSEQ hsTCRbeta kit, following the protocol from the manufacturer. TCRbeta libraries were sequenced on an Illumina MiSeq instrument. The original pipeline was this. Once out-of-frame sequences had been removed, approximately 2,000,000 distinct TCRbeta sequences were left, which works out to an average of approximately 70,000 per individual. Each individual was scored using the number of approximately 160 previously reported CMV-associated TCRbeta sequences that the individual carried and the total number of productive distinct TCRbeta sequences. A beta-binomial model was reimplemented in Python, and scikit-learn random forests with default parameters were trained on US cohort data. On the Belgian cohort, classifier performance was reported as the median AUC, along with percentile confidence intervals, across 10,000 bootstrap iterations. TCRdb obtained this table from immuneACCESS and retained in-frame rearrangements with V and J assigned. These tables miss some clones; where compared with another copy, unresolved V genes account for less than half of the shortfall, and the remainder is unexplained. V and J calls and clone size are copied from that table; D and trimming were computed from the DNA. The sample table lists some 67,000 clones, roughly three quarters of them with a count of one. Together, the top ten hold approximately 4.8% of the sample.

Single viable CD3+CD4+CD8-CD45RO+ cells were sorted as memory CD4+ T cells on a FACSAria II. CMV serostatus was assessed using a Roche Elecsys assay, by which serum IgG against CMV pp150, pp28, p38 and p52 was detected. Once the samples were thawed, total CD4+ T cells were enriched through positive selection using CD4 magnetic microbeads. The samples came from a separate study whose specific focus was interrogating the CD4+ T cell memory repertoire. Peripheral blood mononuclear cells were isolated and cryopreserved following standard operating procedures; serum was stored at -80 °C. The staining used CD3-PerCP (BW264/56), CD4-APC (RPA-T4), CD45RO-PE (UCHT1) and CD8-Pacific Orange (3B5) antibodies, and Sytox blue was used to exclude non-viable cells. The sequence came from an adult in good health and CMV-seropositive. The material sequenced was memory CD4+ T cells from blood.

The CDR3 loop reads CASSIYSNTGELFF. The DNA reads as follows: TGTGCCAGTAGTATCTACTCCAACACCGGGGAGCTGTTTTTT. The chain links TRBV19 with TRBJ2-2; the D gene lacks a confident call. Trimming at the junction amounts to 3 bases on V and 2 bases on J, and the germline ends lie 7 bases apart. From the cysteine through the phenylalanine, the CDR3 covers 14 amino acids. The read is trimmed to its CDR3 DNA, 42 bases read in frame from base 1. The germline V gene (reference sequence) supplies CDR1 LNHDA and CDR2 SQIVND.